This T cell receptor beta chain was retrieved from a study of shared clonotypes between healthy human individuals. Study background: With ages of 18 to 49, the donors were a couple of women and three men.

Clones were sequenced by immunoSEQ multiplex PCR, and TCRdb holds only the in-frame ones, with some missing. The table records about 1.5 million clones, approximately 98% of them present only once. Study results and limitations: Naive subsets tended to show greater estimated richness than memory subsets. The authors sampled blood alone, and tissue repertoires likely differ.

Notes on this clone: Its antigen is not identified.

The specimen sequenced was naive CD4+ T cells sorted from blood. Subset reported: CD45RA+ positively selected. The clonotype originates from a man aged 25 to 45 in good health.

CDR3 nucleotides: TGTGCCAGCAGCCCCTTCGGGGGGCGGGGGACCGGGGAGCTGTTTTTT. Its protein product is CASSPFGGRGTGELFF. The V and J genes are TRBV4-2 and TRBJ2-2; TRBD2 might be the D (7 bases). Germline values: CDR1 LGHNA, CDR2 YNFKEQ. The CDR3 contains 16 residues. Trimming stripped 4 bases from V and 5 bases from J, with 17 bases between.